This TCR beta chain was sequenced in a study of blood T cell repertoires in COVID-19. Measured with immunoSEQ multiplex PCR; TCRdb has only the in-frame clones, and not every one. The sample records approximately 77,000 clones, approximately 90% being singletons. Germline values: CDR1 SGHTA, CDR2 FQGTGA. The junction had 6 bases not matched to a gene; V was cut back by 1 base and J by 10 bases. CDR3 length: 14 residues. Sequenced sample: peripheral blood. The chain combines TRBV7-3 with TRBJ2-2, with 7 bases lining up with TRBD2. The TCR was taken from a man aged 25-40 years with acute or convalescent COVID-19. CDR3 coding DNA: TGTGCCAGCAGCTTAAAGCGGGATCGGGAGGAGCTGTTTTTT. It is translated as CASSLKRDREELFF.